This T cell receptor beta chain was obtained from a study of cytomegalovirus exposure and HLA in healthy donors. General study findings and limits: Segments of the TCR beta V type were, in most cases, productive about 90% or about 30% of the time in an earlier analysis. A list of approximately 160 TCR beta chains associated with cytomegalovirus was given.

For this clone: Its matching antigen is unknown.

The study ran its PCR with 60 Vbeta and 13 Jbeta primers. Here immunoSEQ multiplex PCR was the method, and the copy in TCRdb shows in-frame clones only, minus some. The sample records 150,000 or so clones, about 80% being singletons. When sampled, the donors appeared nominally healthy, though they likely had unrecorded immune exposures. Sequencing input: PBMCs. This TCR was sampled from a man younger than 45 in good health and CMV-seropositive.

The CDR3 here is CASSFSGVGEAFF. The CDR3 nucleotides are TGTGCCAGCAGTTTCTCGGGGGTTGGTGAAGCTTTCTTT. The chain employs TRBV27 and TRBJ1-1; D is possibly TRBD1 (5 bases). V was shortened by 3 bases and J by 7 bases, with 12 bases between the two germline ends. CDR1 and CDR2 from the germline V gene are MNHEY and SMNVEV (reference sequence). The CDR3 has 13 amino acids.